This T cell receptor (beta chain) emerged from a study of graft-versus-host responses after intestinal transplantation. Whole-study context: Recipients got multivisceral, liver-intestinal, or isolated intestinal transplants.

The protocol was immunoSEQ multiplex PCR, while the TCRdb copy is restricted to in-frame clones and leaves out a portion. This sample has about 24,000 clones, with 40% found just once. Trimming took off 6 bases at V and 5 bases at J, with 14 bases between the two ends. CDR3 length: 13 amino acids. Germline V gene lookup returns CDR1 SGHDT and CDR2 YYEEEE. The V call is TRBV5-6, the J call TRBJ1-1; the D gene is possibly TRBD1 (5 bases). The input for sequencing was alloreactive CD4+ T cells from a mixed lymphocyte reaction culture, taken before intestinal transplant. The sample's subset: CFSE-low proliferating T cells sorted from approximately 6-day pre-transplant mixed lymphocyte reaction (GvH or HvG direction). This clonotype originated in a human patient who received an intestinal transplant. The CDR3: CASNLGLSTEAFF. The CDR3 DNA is TGTGCCAGCAACCTGGGACTCTCAACTGAAGCTTTCTTT. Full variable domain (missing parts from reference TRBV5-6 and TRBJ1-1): DAGVTQSPTHLIKTRGQQVTLRCSPKSGHDTVSWYQQALGQGPQFIFQYYEEEERQRGNFPDRFSGHQFPNYSSELNVNALLLGDSALYLCASNLGLSTEAFFGQGTRLTVV.